These 28 T cell receptor beta chains came from one sample sequenced in a study of metastatic and nonmetastatic thyroid tumors. TCRdb re-analyzed the PCR reads using MiXCR. The table includes about 33,000 clones, about a sixth detected once. Thyroid surgery had not been preceded by any treatment in any patient. The sample taken for sequencing was blood. Every receptor here comes from a female donor with papillary thyroid cancer or a benign thyroid nodule (not recorded which). Some clones in this sample may be carry-over from other donors' samples.

This clone was seen a few times. This rearrangement joins TRBV30 to TRBJ2-3; D may be TRBD2 (7 bases). The germline V gene has CDR1 GTSNPN and CDR2 SVGIG (reference sequence). V was clipped by 8 bases and J by 5 bases, with 20 bases between them. The CDR3 totals 14 residues. The CDR3 spells CARMAGAPLDTQYF. The DNA for the CDR3 is TGTGCCCGGATGGCGGGGGCCCCCCTAGATACGCAGTATTTT. The variable domain in full, with the rest retrieved from reference TRBV30 and TRBJ2-3, is SQTIHQWPATLVQPVGSPLSLECTVEGTSNPNLYWYRQAAGRGLQLLFYSVGIGQISSEVPQNLSASRPQDRQFILSSKKLLLSDSGFYLCARMAGAPLDTQYFGPGTRLTVL.

About this clone: In this CDR3 the conserved last residue, phenylalanine or tryptophan, is missing, so a read error is likely. The DNA is left out, because the CDR3 cannot be placed on it with certainty; the CDR3 is given as TCRdb lists it. The chain couples TRBV18 to TRBJ1-1; TRBD1 is the table's D call and was not checked against the DNA. The CDR3 extends over 13 residues, inclusive of both ends. Germline lookup yields CDR1 KGHSH and CDR2 LQKENI. This CDR3 is CASSGQGDTESFS.

Only a few counts were recorded for this clone. Compared with germline, one end of the junction differs, possibly owing to a read error. The genes are TRBV7-3 and TRBJ2-3; 9 nucleotides line up with TRBD2. CDR1 is SGHTA, CDR2 FQGTGA, per germline. The CDR3 extends over 13 amino acids. CDR3 amino acids: CTSSAAGGSAQYF. CDR3 DNA: TGTACCAGCAGCGCCGCGGGGGGGTCCGCGCAGTATTTT.

Many counts were recorded for this clone. CDR3 nucleotides: TGTGCCAGCAGTGACTCCCAGGGGAGCACAGATACGCAGTATTTT. This codes for CASSDSQGSTDTQYF. The chain uses TRBV6-4 and TRBJ2-3; D might be TRBD1 (6 bases). V lost 0 bases to trimming and J lost 0 bases, with 7 bases between them. Germline-derived CDR1 and CDR2 are MRHNA and SNTAGT. The CDR3 runs 15 residues.

As for this clone: A much bigger clone sits one base away, suggesting this may be a read error. The V and J genes are TRBV12-3 or TRBV12-4 and TRBJ2-5, with TRBD2 as a possible D gene (6 bases). This CDR3 has 15 amino acids. CDR3 in DNA: TGTGCCGGCAGTCCCGCTGGATCCTTGGGAGGGACCCAGTACTTC. Translation: CAGSPAGSLGGTQYF.

In its sample, this clone was seen many times. This chain uses TRBV5-1 with TRBJ2-1; 9 positions match TRBD2. V trimming: 8 bases; J trimming: 0 bases; junction bases outside the gene matches: 0. Germline V gene sequence: CDR1 SGHRS, CDR2 YFSETQ. CDR3 length: 13 residues. The DNA for the CDR3 is TGCGCCAGTAGCGGGGGCTCCTACAATGAGCAGTTCTTC. Translating gives CASSGGSYNEQFF.

This clone was recorded at least ten times. This sequence joins TRBV5-1 and TRBJ2-4, with D unresolved. With 2 bases removed from V and 0 bases from J, the gap between germline ends came to 6 bases. Germline CDR1 and CDR2: SGHRS and YFSETQ. The CDR3 runs 14 residues. CDR3 sequence (DNA): TGCGCCAGCAGCTTACAAGGAGCCAAAAACATTCAGTACTTC. Protein: CASSLQGAKNIQYF.

This clone was found many times. J is TRBJ2-6 and V is TRBV7-8; no definite D call. Germline V gene lookup returns CDR1 SGHVS and CDR2 FQNEAQ. With 2 bases removed from V and 0 bases from J, the gap between germline ends came to 11 bases. There are 17 residues in the CDR3. CDR3 coding DNA: TGTGCCAGCAGCTTATGGGGATTGACCTCTGGGGCCAACGTCCTGACTTTC. Translating gives CASSLWGLTSGANVLTF. The variable domain in full, with the rest retrieved from reference TRBV7-8 and TRBJ2-6, is GAGVSQSPRYKVAKRGQDVALRCDPISGHVSLFWYQQALGQGPEFLTYFQNEAQLDKSGLPSDRFFAERPEGSVSTLKIQRTQQEDSAVYLCASSLWGLTSGANVLTFGAGSRLTVL.

There are many counts of this clone. The rearrangement joins TRBV20-1 to TRBJ2-3; D might be TRBD2 (5 bases). This CDR3 is 15 amino acids long. CDR1 is DFQATT and CDR2 is SNEGSKA in the germline V gene (reference sequence). Trimming removed 0 bases at V and 1 base at J, with 11 bases between. The CDR3 region has the DNA TGCAGTGCTAGAGATGCGGGCGTTCGCACAGATACGCAGTATTTT. Its translation: CSARDAGVRTDTQYF.

The chain carries TRBV27 and TRBJ2-7, with TRBD2 as a possible D gene (5 bases). The CDR3 totals 15 residues. Trimming pared 0 bases from V and 0 bases from J, leaving 9 bases between. The germline gives CDR1 MNHEY, CDR2 SMNVEV (reference sequence). CDR3 loop: CASSLSGVPSYEQYF. DNA for the CDR3: TGTGCCAGCAGTTTATCGGGAGTCCCCTCCTACGAGCAGTACTTC.

There are many counts of this clone. This chain connects TRBV28 to TRBJ2-5; D is perhaps TRBD1 (7 bases). CDR1 is MDHEN and CDR2 is SYDVKM in the germline V gene. This CDR3 has 16 residues. Trimming pared 3 bases from V and 2 bases from J, leaving 16 bases between. The CDR3, as DNA: TGTGCCAGCAGTTTGGGGGCAGGGGGAGGTCAAGAGACCCAGTACTTC. It translates to CASSLGAGGGQETQYF.

This clone was observed at least ten times. The J gene is TRBJ2-7, the V gene TRBV4-3, with TRBD1 identical over 7 bases. Germline assignment: CDR1 LGHNA and CDR2 YSLEER. V dropped 0 bases and J dropped 2; count of bases not matched to a gene: 4. The CDR3 covers 15 residues. The CDR3 DNA reads TGCGCCAGCAGCCAAGAGACAGGGCTCACCTACGAGCAGTACTTC. Residues: CASSQETGLTYEQYF.

In the case of this clone: The germline gene is not matched at one end of the junction; a read error may be the cause. The chain is built from TRBV4-2 and TRBJ2-2; D may be TRBD1 or TRBD2 (5 bases each). CDR1 LGHNA and CDR2 YNFKEQ come from the germline V gene. This CDR3 contains 20 residues. The CDR3 sequence is CASSPHSGWWEGANTGELFF. The CDR3 DNA sequence: TGTGCCAGCAGCCCCCATTCAGGGTGGTGGGAAGGAGCTAACACCGGGGAGTTGTTTTTT.

This clone occurred many times. The chain carries TRBV28 and TRBJ1-2; D is ambiguous. The V and J ends lost 8 bases and 0 bases respectively, with 19 bases between them. The CDR3 totals 16 residues. The V gene's germline CDR1 is MDHEN and CDR2 SYDVKM. The chain's CDR3 is CASPNFEGLANYGYTF. The CDR3, as DNA: TGTGCCAGCCCTAATTTTGAGGGCTTAGCTAACTATGGCTACACCTTC.

This clone was recorded many times. This rearrangement joins TRBV12-3 or TRBV12-4 to TRBJ2-1; D uncertain. This CDR3 contains 14 residues. Deletions cut 5 bases from V and 9 bases from J, with 17 bases between. CDR3 residues: CASSPKSWVGEQFF. The DNA for the CDR3 is TGTGCCAGCAGTCCGAAAAGCTGGGTCGGTGAGCAGTTCTTC.

This clone has a count of ten or more. The germline gene is not matched at one end of the junction; a read error may be the cause. The J gene is TRBJ2-7, the V gene TRBV20-1, with D maybe TRBD2 (5 bases). CDR3 length: 14 amino acids. In germline, CDR1 is DFQATT, CDR2 SNEGSKA (reference sequence). The CDR3 spells CGARAGATGSEQYF. The CDR3, as DNA: TGCGGTGCTAGAGCTGGCGCGACTGGGAGCGAGCAGTACTTC.

By share, this clone counts as medium-sized. J is TRBJ2-3 and V is TRBV4-3, with D tentatively TRBD2 (7 bases). The germline gives CDR1 LGHNA, CDR2 YSLEER. The V end was cut by 0 bases, the J end by 3 bases, with 16 bases between. This CDR3 is built from 17 residues. CDR3 DNA: TGCGCCAGCAGCCAAGATGAAGGGGGAGGGCCAACAGATACGCAGTATTTT. The encoded protein is CASSQDEGGGPTDTQYF.

This clone was detected ten times or more. The sample holds other DNA sequences that translate to the same CDR3. The rearrangement links TRBV3-1 to TRBJ2-4, with D possibly being TRBD1 (6 bases). V lost 4 bases and J 0 bases, leaving 10 bases between the germline ends. This CDR3 has 15 amino acids. Looked up from germline, CDR1 is LGHDT and CDR2 is YNNKEL (reference sequence). This CDR3 reads CASSRGPLAKNIQYF. The CDR3 nucleotides are TGTGCCAGCAGCCGGGGGCCGCTAGCCAAAAACATTCAGTACTTC.

This clone was seen at least ten times. The chain joins TRBV28 to TRBJ1-4, with D perhaps matching TRBD1 (5 bases). The germline CDR1 and CDR2 sequences are MDHEN and SYDVKM. The CDR3 totals 14 residues. Between the trimmed V and J ends, which lost 6 bases and 4 bases, there was a span of 12 bases. DNA of the CDR3: TGTGCCAGCAGAAGCGGGACCTATAATGAAAAACTGTTTTTT. Protein sequence: CASRSGTYNEKLFF.

This clone has a count of ten or more. This rearrangement joins TRBV6-1 to TRBJ2-3, with D tentatively TRBD2 (6 bases). CDR3 length: 15 amino acids. The ends were cut back, 5 bases at V and 1 base at J, with 13 bases in the middle. Germline assignment: CDR1 MNHNS and CDR2 SASEGT. The DNA of the CDR3 is TGTGCCAGCAGTTCCCTAACGGGGGGCACAGATACGCAGTATTTT. This codes for CASSSLTGGTDTQYF.

This clone was recorded a few times. The chain carries TRBV6-2 or TRBV6-3 and TRBJ2-3, with TRBD2 as a possible D gene (5 bases). The germline V and J ends were trimmed by 6 bases and 5 bases, with 21 bases remaining between them. The CDR3 has 16 residues. The germline CDR1 and CDR2 sequences are MNHEY and SVGEGT. CDR3 nucleotide sequence: TGTGCCAGCAGACCCCCACTATCGGTCCGGGGAGATACGCAGTATTTT. The encoded protein is CASRPPLSVRGDTQYF.

Sample share makes this clone medium-sized. The V and J genes are TRBV20-1 and TRBJ2-7; D is perhaps TRBD1 (7 bases). The CDR3 runs to 14 residues. V dropped 3 bases and J dropped 4 bases, with 16 bases sitting between them. The V gene's germline CDR1 is DFQATT and CDR2 SNEGSKA (reference sequence). The CDR3 nucleotides are TGCAGTGCTAGGGGGGGACAGCACCCTTACGAGCAGTACTTC. Protein: CSARGGQHPYEQYF.

Note on this clone: The junction differs from germline at one of its ends, possibly a read error. The chain is built from TRBV5-1 and TRBJ1-4; D ambiguous. In germline, CDR1 is SGHRS, CDR2 YFSETQ. The CDR3 runs 14 residues. The CDR3 DNA sequence: TGCGCCATCAGCTTGGATGGGGATAATGAAAAACTGTTTTTT. Translated, it gives CAISLDGDNEKLFF.

As concerns this clone: A junction end diverges from the germline sequence, so it may reflect a read error. The V gene is TRBV28, the J gene TRBJ1-4; 8 nucleotides align to TRBD1. The CDR3 is made up of 16 amino acids. Germline values: CDR1 MDHEN, CDR2 SYDVKM. The CDR3 sequence is CASSSRGTGQRGELFF. CDR3 sequence (DNA): TGCGCCAGCAGTTCGAGGGGGACAGGACAAAGGGGAGAACTGTTTTTT.

In this sample, this clone turned up many times. Other DNA sequences from this sample encode an identical CDR3 as well. The J gene is TRBJ2-2, the V gene TRBV12-3 or TRBV12-4; 9 bases map to TRBD2. V gave up 5 bases and J gave up 3 bases; unmatched junction bases: 4. The CDR3 runs to 15 residues. The CDR3 loop reads CASSPTSGYTGELFF. CDR3 bases: TGTGCCAGCAGTCCGACTAGCGGATACACCGGGGAGCTGTTTTTT.

The chain combines TRBV10-1 with TRBJ2-7; D is undetermined. V was cut by 6 bases and J by 5 bases, with 14 bases left in between. Per the germline V gene, CDR1 is WNHNN and CDR2 is SYGVQD (reference sequence). The CDR3 contains 13 residues. The CDR3 nucleotides are TGCGCCAGCAGCACTAATAGGGCACACGAGCAGTACTTC. Encoded protein: CASSTNRAHEQYF.

In this sample, this clone turned up many times. This chain links TRBV20-1 with TRBJ2-3; 8 bases are shared with TRBD1. Germline CDR1 is DFQATT and CDR2 is SNEGSKA (reference sequence). V trimming: 3 bases; J trimming: 1 base; junction bases outside the gene matches: 3. This CDR3 region has 14 residues. The CDR3 coding sequence is TGCAGTGCTAGTATGGGACAGGGCACAGATACGCAGTATTTT. Amino acid sequence: CSASMGQGTDTQYF.

This clone was recorded at least ten times. This rearrangement joins TRBV4-1 to TRBJ1-5, with D maybe TRBD1 (6 bases). The V gene's germline CDR1 is MGHRA and CDR2 YSYEKL. The V and J ends lost 0 bases and 5 bases respectively, with 11 bases between them. CDR3 length: 15 amino acids. The CDR3 nucleotides are TGCGCCAGCAGCCAAGATAACAAGGGGGATCAGCCCCAGCATTTT. It specifies CASSQDNKGDQPQHF.